These 7 T cell receptor beta chains originate from one sample sequenced in a study of cytomegalovirus exposure and HLA in healthy donors. The study ran its PCR with 60 Vbeta and 13 Jbeta primers. TCRdb's table, derived via immunoSEQ multiplex PCR, lists solely in-frame clones and lacks some. The sample records 140,000 to 150,000 clones, roughly 10% being singletons. The material sequenced was PBMCs. Source of these receptors: a man aged 50 to 60 in good health and CMV-seronegative.

The sample holds a few counts of this clone. The rearrangement uses TRBV9 and TRBJ1-2, with a possible D match to TRBD1 (5 bases). The germline gives CDR1 SGDLS, CDR2 YYNGEE. Trimming took 1 base from V and 0 from J, leaving 19 bases between them. The CDR3 extends over 18 amino acids. This chain's CDR3 is CASSVHFRGTRPNYGYTF. Written as DNA, the CDR3 is TGTGCCAGCAGCGTACATTTTAGGGGAACAAGACCTAACTATGGCTACACCTTC.

The chain recombines TRBV27 with TRBJ1-2; D ambiguous. The CDR3 contains 14 residues. The germline V gene encodes CDR1 MNHEY and CDR2 SMNVEV (reference sequence). The V end lost 6 bases, the J end lost 1 base, and 12 bases lay between the germline ends. The CDR3 reads CASSRAGNNYGYTF. CDR3 coding DNA: TGTGCCAGCAGCCGTGCGGGAAATAACTATGGCTACACCTTC.

The chain combines TRBV7-3 with TRBJ2-7; 9 positions match TRBD2. The CDR3 sequence is 15 residues long. After removal of 4 bases from V and 0 bases from J, the junction contained 4 bases not matched to a gene. CDR1 is SGHTA, CDR2 FQGTGA, per germline. The CDR3 sequence is CASSSLAGASYEQYF. CDR3 in DNA: TGTGCCAGCAGCTCCTTAGCGGGAGCCTCCTACGAGCAGTACTTC.

This clone was observed a few times. The V call is TRBV7-9, the J call TRBJ2-1, with TRBD2 as a possible D gene (5 bases). V was trimmed by 1 base and J by 0 bases, leaving 13 bases between them. This CDR3 is built from 17 residues. Germline lookup yields CDR1 SEHNR and CDR2 FQNEAQ (reference sequence). CDR3 DNA: TGTGCCAGCAGCTTAGTAGGCGGGCTGAGCTCCTACAATGAGCAGTTCTTC. It is translated as CASSLVGGLSSYNEQFF.

In this sample, this clone turned up a few times. This sequence joins TRBV2 and TRBJ1-4; 7 bases are a match to TRBD1. CDR1 and CDR2 from the germline V gene are SNHLY and FYNNEI. The V segment lost 9 bases and the J segment 4 bases; nucleotides outside the gene matches: 11. There are 15 residues in the CDR3. CDR3 in amino acids: CASGQPGQSNEKLFF. The DNA of the CDR3 is TGTGCCAGTGGACAACCGGGACAGAGTAATGAAAAACTGTTTTTT.

This chain's CDR3 is CASSPTGWIYEQYF. For the CDR3, the DNA is TGTGCCAGCAGCCCGACAGGTTGGATCTACGAGCAGTACTTC. This sequence joins TRBV6-1 and TRBJ2-7; D may be TRBD1 (6 bases). CDR3 length: 14 residues. V shed 6 bases and J shed 3 bases, with 15 bases lying between them. Germline CDR1 reads MNHNS; CDR2 reads SASEGT.

This sequence joins TRBV5-1 and TRBJ2-4; 9 nucleotides match TRBD1. This CDR3 spans 13 amino acids. Germline assignment: CDR1 SGHRS and CDR2 YFSETQ. V was clipped by 4 bases and J by 9 bases; unmatched bases: 5. The CDR3 loop is CASSRDRDGIQYF. The DNA of the CDR3 is TGCGCCAGCAGCAGGGACAGGGACGGCATTCAGTACTTC. Based on the CDR3 plus reference TRBV5-1 and TRBJ2-4, the full variable domain is KAGVTQTPRYLIKTRGQQVTLSCSPISGHRSVSWYQQTPGQGLQFLFEYFSETQRNKGNFPGRFSGRQFSNSRSEMNVSTLELGDSALYLCASSRDRDGIQYFGAGTRLSVL.